The 11 T cell receptor beta chains below come from one sample, sequenced in a study of cytomegalovirus exposure and HLA in healthy donors. Amplification used 60 Vbeta primers and 13 Jbeta primers. Sequenced by immunoSEQ multiplex PCR; TCRdb stores in-frame clones only, minus some. In the table there are around 140,000 clones, 70% to 90% of which are singletons. Material for sequencing was PBMCs. Receptor source: a man in his fifties in good health and CMV-seronegative.

The rearrangement uses TRBV6-4 and TRBJ1-1; D perhaps matches TRBD1 (5 bases). Germline V gene lookup returns CDR1 MRHNA and CDR2 SNTAGT. The CDR3 loop spans 18 amino acids. The V end was cut by 3 bases, the J end by 0 bases, with 20 bases between. CDR3 loop: CASSESPGFGTMNTEAFF. The CDR3 DNA follows: TGTGCCAGCAGTGAATCGCCCGGGTTTGGGACTATGAACACTGAAGCTTTCTTT.

V usage is TRBV28 and J usage is TRBJ1-1; maybe TRBD1 (5 bases). The CDR3 length is 17 residues. Trimming left V 1 base short and J 2 bases short, with 17 bases between. In germline, CDR1 is MDHEN, CDR2 SYDVKM. The DNA of the CDR3 is TGTGCCAGCAGTTTATTAATGGGTACGGGGGAAAACACTGAAGCTTTCTTT. Its translation: CASSLLMGTGENTEAFF.

This sequence joins TRBV28 and TRBJ2-5; the match to TRBD2 covers 11 bases. J gave up 2 bases and V 2 bases, and 10 bases lay outside the gene matches. The length of the CDR3 is 18 residues. Germline V CDR1 and CDR2: MDHEN, SYDVKM. CDR3: CASSLGVSGGAYQETQYF. CDR3 nucleotide sequence: TGTGCCAGCAGTTTAGGGGTTAGCGGGGGGGCCTATCAAGAGACCCAGTACTTC.

The V and J genes are TRBV5-4 and TRBJ2-3; 7 bases align to TRBD1. V trimming: 4 bases; J trimming: 2 bases; junction bases outside the gene matches: 10. The CDR3 totals 16 residues. Germline CDR1 and CDR2: SGHNT and YYREEE (reference sequence). CDR3 protein: CASSTWTGRDTDTQYF. CDR3 in DNA: TGTGCCAGCAGCACATGGACAGGAAGGGACACAGATACGCAGTATTTT.

The CDR3 loop reads CASRPTDAYGYTF. In DNA form, the CDR3 reads TGTGCCAGCCGTCCGACAGACGCCTATGGCTACACCTTC. V is TRBV6-5 and J is TRBJ1-2; perhaps TRBD1 as D (5 bases). Trimming stripped 8 bases from V and 4 bases from J, with 14 bases between. This CDR3 is 13 amino acids long. Germline values: CDR1 MNHEY, CDR2 SVGAGI.

The V and J genes are TRBV5-4 and TRBJ1-4; a possible D gene is TRBD1 (6 bases). Germline assignment: CDR1 SGHNT and CDR2 YYREEE (reference sequence). The V end was cut by 4 bases, the J end by 6 bases, with 13 bases between. The CDR3 totals 14 residues. This chain's CDR3 is CASSPQGSHEKLFF. CDR3 coding DNA: TGTGCCAGCAGCCCACAGGGTTCTCATGAAAAACTGTTTTTT.

The chain joins TRBV2 to TRBJ2-7, with 7 positions matching TRBD2. CDR1 SNHLY and CDR2 FYNNEI come from the germline V gene. The J segment lost 5 bases and the V segment lost 4 bases, leaving 5 bases of the junction unmatched. CDR3 length equals 13 residues. Here the CDR3 reads CASSGGGGHEQYF. As DNA, the CDR3 is TGTGCCAGCAGTGGGGGGGGTGGCCACGAGCAGTACTTC.

This clone was seen more than once but under ten times. Other DNA sequences in this sample translate to the same CDR3. J is TRBJ2-7 and V is TRBV19; tentative D call: TRBD2 (5 bases). Germline V gives CDR1 LNHDA, CDR2 SQIVND (reference sequence). V lost 1 base and J lost 4, with 14 bases in between. The CDR3 has 15 amino acids. The CDR3 nucleotides read TGTGCCAGTAGTATAGGCAGCCCGAGGACTTACGAGCAGTACTTC. This sequence encodes CASSIGSPRTYEQYF.

The V gene is TRBV9, the J gene TRBJ1-4; maybe TRBD1 (6 bases). CDR3 length: 16 residues. The germline gives CDR1 SGDLS, CDR2 YYNGEE. Trimming took off 3 bases at V and 7 bases at J, with 19 bases between the two ends. The CDR3 DNA reads as TGTGCCAGCAGCGAGGCCCGGGGGGGCTGGGCTGAAAAACTGTTTTTT. It translates to CASSEARGGWAEKLFF.

V is TRBV11-2 and J is TRBJ2-2; TRBD1 matches at 8 bases. The V segment lost 5 bases and the J segment 0 bases; nucleotides outside the gene matches: 5. Germline V gene lookup returns CDR1 SGHAT and CDR2 FQNNGV. The CDR3 consists of 16 residues. The CDR3 protein is CASSPQGAPNTGELFF. CDR3 coding DNA: TGTGCCAGCAGCCCTCAGGGGGCCCCGAACACCGGGGAGCTGTTTTTT.

The chain uses TRBV2 and TRBJ2-5; unclear D gene. The V and J ends lost 5 bases and 5 bases respectively, with 18 bases between them. Germline CDR1 and CDR2: SNHLY and FYNNEI. The CDR3 loop spans 15 amino acids. CDR3 amino acids: CASSKNQQTRETQYF. The CDR3 DNA is TGTGCCAGCAGTAAAAATCAACAGACCAGGGAGACCCAGTACTTC.